This is a list of T cell receptor beta chains from one sample in a study of neurological immune-mediated disorders. Each CDR3 protein is one row after TCRdb ran MiXCR on the 5' RACE reads. The data show tens of thousands of distinct CDR3 sequences, about 4% seen once. The material sequenced was PBMCs. Receptors were obtained from a man aged 50 or older with multiple sclerosis. CDR3s include the opening cysteine and the closing phenylalanine or tryptophan. Not all rows give a size; the values are once, few, many and, for expanded clones, a class.

size,J,V,CDR3
few,TRBJ2-3,TRBV4-3,CASSQLDRGTDTQYF
many,TRBJ2-7,TRBV5-1,CASSLYLMTSGRDEQYF
many,TRBJ2-4,TRBV11-2,CASSSTRGLAKNIQYF
many,TRBJ2-2,TRBV20-1,CSARVGGGGTGELFF
many,TRBJ1-5,TRBV5-5,CASSLGIQGGRGNQPQHF
many,TRBJ1-3,TRBV7-2,CASSSYSGNTIYF
-,TRBJ2-1,TRBV20-1,CSGRDGGRAWEQFF
many,TRBJ1-1,TRBV20-1,CSASSGRLNTEAFF
many,TRBJ2-3,TRBV24-1,CATGGAGIDTQYF
many,TRBJ2-5,TRBV9,CASSVSPRGETQYF
many,TRBJ1-1,TRBV4-2,CASSQDLLNTEAFF
many,TRBJ1-5,TRBV20-1,CSASRDRVNQPQHF
many,TRBJ1-4,TRBV16,CASSRDRKNEKLFF
many,TRBJ1-5,TRBV19,CASTQGTYSNQPQHF
-,TRBJ1-5,TRBV7-6,CASSLSWGVEQPQNF
few,TRBJ1-1,TRBV3-1,CASSQDGQGGCTEAFF
many,TRBJ2-1,TRBV7-2,CASSLEASGGDLSYNEQFF
many,TRBJ2-7,TRBV12-3/TRBV12-4,CASSPEVDYEQYF
few,TRBJ1-6,TRBV12-3/TRBV12-4,CASTTGQGANSPLHF
many,TRBJ1-5,TRBV20-1,CSARLGPNQPQHF
many,TRBJ1-1,TRBV7-2,CASSSPGQGREAFF
many,TRBJ2-1,TRBV5-1,CASSLVATSGNEQFF
few,TRBJ2-1,TRBV14,CASSGTRMGEQFF
many,TRBJ1-1,TRBV20-1,CSASDARSTEAFF
few,TRBJ2-5,TRBV7-2,CASSLTGQGWETQYF
many,TRBJ1-2,TRBV5-1,CASSVYNYGYTF
many,TRBJ2-5,TRBV5-1,CASSPDRGRGVLQETQYF
few,TRBJ1-1,TRBV5-4,CASSPTDGTEAFF
many,TRBJ2-3,TRBV20-1,CSARVSGHRTDTQYF
many,TRBJ2-2,TRBV11-2,CASSLEVSAIRVFF
few,TRBJ1-6,TRBV20-1,CSASGSGGRKNSPLNF
many,TRBJ1-1,TRBV5-1,CASNLEGSVNTEAFF
many,TRBJ1-2,TRBV4-1,CASSPGGAGVHYGYTF
many,TRBJ2-3,TRBV5-1,CASSLAIAGATDTQYF
many,TRBJ2-5,TRBV6-5,CAVSDSQETQYF
many,TRBJ2-2,TRBV6-2/TRBV6-3,CANAGTPLSRELFF
many,TRBJ2-4,TRBV4-3,CASSQDWGSSHKNIQYF
-,TRBJ2-1,TRBV4-1,CASSRGESGGTYNEQFF
many,TRBJ1-1,TRBV5-1,CASSFTGMGTEAFF
few,TRBJ1-2,TRBV5-5,CASSLAGPGGYGYTF
-,TRBJ1-2,TRBV20-1,CSASKGSGTGWGYTF
many,TRBJ2-2,TRBV5-1,CASSLVVGPGELFF
many,TRBJ2-7,TRBV2,CASSEPNDRNEAYEQYF
many,TRBJ1-6,TRBV5-1,CASKRRQGDDNSPLHF
few,TRBJ1-4,TRBV14,CASSLKMTVTTNEKLFF
many,TRBJ1-6,TRBV15,CATSREGGSPLHF
many,TRBJ2-2,TRBV9,CASSVQRGELFF
many,TRBJ2-1,TRBV5-1,CASSPGTAYNEQFF
many,TRBJ1-1,TRBV30,CAWSGTVNTEAFF
many,TRBJ2-1,TRBV20-1,CSARDPGGAYNEQFF
many,TRBJ2-2,TRBV4-1,CASSQDPRAYGGDGELFF